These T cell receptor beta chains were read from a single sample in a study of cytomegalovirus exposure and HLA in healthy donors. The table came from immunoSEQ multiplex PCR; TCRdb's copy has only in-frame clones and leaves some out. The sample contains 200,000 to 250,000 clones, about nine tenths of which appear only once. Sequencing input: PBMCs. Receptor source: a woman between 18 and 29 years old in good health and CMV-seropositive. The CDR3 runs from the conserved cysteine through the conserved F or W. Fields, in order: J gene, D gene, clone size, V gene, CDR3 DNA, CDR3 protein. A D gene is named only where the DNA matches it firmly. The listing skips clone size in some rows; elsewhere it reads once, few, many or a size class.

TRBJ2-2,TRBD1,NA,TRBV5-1,TGCGCCAGCAGCTTGATGGGACAGGACACCGGGGAGCTGTTTTTT,CASSLMGQDTGELFF
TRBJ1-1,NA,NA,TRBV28,TGTGCCAGCAGTTCCTTTCCCGGGGAGGCCCTTGAAGCTTTCTTT,CASSSFPGEALEAFF
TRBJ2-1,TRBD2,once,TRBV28,TGTGCCAGCAGCTCGCCGCTAGCGGGACCTCATTTCAATGAGCAGTTCTTC,CASSSPLAGPHFNEQFF
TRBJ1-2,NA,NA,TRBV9,TGTGCCAGCAGCGGTAGTGGGGGGGCCTATGGCTACACCTTC,CASSGSGGAYGYTF
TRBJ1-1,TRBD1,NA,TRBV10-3,TGTGCCATCCCCCGCGGGACAGCTGACATGAACACTGAAGCTTTCTTT,CAIPRGTADMNTEAFF
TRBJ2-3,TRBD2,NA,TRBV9,TGTGCCAGCAGCGTAGGGACTAGCGGCAAAGTATTCACAGATACGCAGTATTTT,CASSVGTSGKVFTDTQYF
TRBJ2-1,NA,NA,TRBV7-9,TGTGCCAGCAGCGCCTCGGGATTGAATGAGCAGTTCTTC,CASSASGLNEQFF
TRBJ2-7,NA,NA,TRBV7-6,TGTGCCAGCAGCTCTGGCAACTCCTACGAGCAGTACTTC,CASSSGNSYEQYF
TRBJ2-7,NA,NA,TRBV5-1,TGCGCCAGCAGCTTCGTGGACACCTCCTACGAGCAGTACTTC,CASSFVDTSYEQYF
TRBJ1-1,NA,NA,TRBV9,TGTGCCAGCAGCTCCAGCACTGAAGCTTTCTTT,CASSSSTEAFF
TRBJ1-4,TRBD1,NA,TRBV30,TGTGCCTGGAGCCGGACAGGTGTTGAAAAACTGTTTTTT,CAWSRTGVEKLFF
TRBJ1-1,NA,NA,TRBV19,TGTGCCAGTAGTATAGAAAAGGGGGGGCAGGACACTGAAGCTTTCTTT,CASSIEKGGQDTEAFF
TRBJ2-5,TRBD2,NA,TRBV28,TGTGCCAGCAGTTCCGGACTAGCGGGAGCCCAAGAGACCCAGTACTTC,CASSSGLAGAQETQYF
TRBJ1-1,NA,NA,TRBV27,TGTGCCAGCAGGGCGGGGGGGGCGAACACTGAAGCTTTCTTT,CASRAGGANTEAFF
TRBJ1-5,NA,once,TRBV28,TGTGCCAGCAGTTATGTGATGGGGCCCCAGCCCCAGCATTTT,CASSYVMGPQPQHF
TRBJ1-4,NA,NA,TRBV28,TGTGCCAGCAGTAGATCGGGAGGGAGGAAACTGTTTTTT,CASSRSGGRKLFF
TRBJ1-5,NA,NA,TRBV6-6,TGTGCCAGCAGTGTAGGGGTCGGACAGCCCCAGCATTTT,CASSVGVGQPQHF
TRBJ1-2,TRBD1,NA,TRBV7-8,TGTGCCAGCAGCTTAAAGTTCGATGGGACAGCTAACTATGGCTACACCTTC,CASSLKFDGTANYGYTF